This T cell receptor beta chain appears in the sequencing data of a study of neoadjuvant anti-PD-1 for oral cavity cancer. Study-level findings and limits: PBMC Gini-index clonality exceeded responders' in non-responders post-nivolumab.

Repertoires were generated with immunoSEQ multiplex PCR, while TCRdb's copy carries only in-frame clones and drops some. Seen here are around 30,000 clones, around nine tenths observed once, and the top ten hold under 4%. Germline CDR1 is SGHTA and CDR2 is FQGNSA. V lost 6 bases, J lost 2 bases, and 16 bases lay in between. CDR3 size: 15 residues. A word on this clone: Its antigen is unknown.

These newly diagnosed stage II-IVA oral cavity squamous cell carcinoma patients had no prior systemic or radiation treatment. The sample in question was PBMCs, obtained before nivolumab (anti-PD-1) treatment. The receptor comes from a person aged 35 to 85 with oral cavity squamous cell carcinoma. The J gene is TRBJ1-2, the V gene TRBV7-2, with D tentatively TRBD1 (5 bases). CDR3 region: CASRQERQGNYGYTF. CDR3 DNA: TGTGCCAGCAGACAGGAGAGGCAGGGCAACTATGGCTACACCTTC.